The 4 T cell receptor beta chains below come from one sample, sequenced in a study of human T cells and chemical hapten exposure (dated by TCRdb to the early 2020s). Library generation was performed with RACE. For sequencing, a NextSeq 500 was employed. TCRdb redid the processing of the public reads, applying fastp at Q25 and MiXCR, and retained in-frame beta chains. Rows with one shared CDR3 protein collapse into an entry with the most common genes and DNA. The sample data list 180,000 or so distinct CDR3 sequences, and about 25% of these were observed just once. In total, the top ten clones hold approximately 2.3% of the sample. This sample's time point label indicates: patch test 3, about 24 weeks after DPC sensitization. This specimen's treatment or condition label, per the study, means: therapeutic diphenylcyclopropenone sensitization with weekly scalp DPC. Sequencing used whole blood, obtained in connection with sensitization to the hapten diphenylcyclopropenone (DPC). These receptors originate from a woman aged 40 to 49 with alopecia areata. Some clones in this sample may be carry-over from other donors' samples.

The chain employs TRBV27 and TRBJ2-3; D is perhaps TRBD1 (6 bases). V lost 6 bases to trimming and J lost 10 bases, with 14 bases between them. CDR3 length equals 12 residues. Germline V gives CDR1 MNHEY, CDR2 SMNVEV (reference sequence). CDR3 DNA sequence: TGTGCCAGCAGGTCTTCCGCAGGGGCGCAGTATTTT. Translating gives CASRSSAGAQYF.

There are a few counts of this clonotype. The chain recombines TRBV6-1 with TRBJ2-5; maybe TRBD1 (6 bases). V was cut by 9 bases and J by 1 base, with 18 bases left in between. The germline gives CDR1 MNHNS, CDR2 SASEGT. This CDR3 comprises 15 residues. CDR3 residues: CASIALRGFQETQYF. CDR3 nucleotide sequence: TGTGCCAGTATCGCCCTCAGGGGCTTCCAAGAGACCCAGTACTTC.

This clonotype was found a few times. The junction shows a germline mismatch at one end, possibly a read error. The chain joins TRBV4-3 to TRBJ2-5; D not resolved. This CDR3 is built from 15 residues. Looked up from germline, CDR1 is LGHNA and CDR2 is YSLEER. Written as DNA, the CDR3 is TGTGCCAGCAGCCAAGTCTCAGCCTTCCAAGAGACCCAGTACTTC. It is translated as CASSQVSAFQETQYF.

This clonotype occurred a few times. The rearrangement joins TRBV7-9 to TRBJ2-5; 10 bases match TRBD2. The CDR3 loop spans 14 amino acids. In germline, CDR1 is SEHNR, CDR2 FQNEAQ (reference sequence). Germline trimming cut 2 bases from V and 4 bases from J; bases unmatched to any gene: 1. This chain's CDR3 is CASSLLAGVETQYF. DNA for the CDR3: TGTGCCAGCAGCTTACTAGCGGGAGTAGAGACCCAGTACTTC.